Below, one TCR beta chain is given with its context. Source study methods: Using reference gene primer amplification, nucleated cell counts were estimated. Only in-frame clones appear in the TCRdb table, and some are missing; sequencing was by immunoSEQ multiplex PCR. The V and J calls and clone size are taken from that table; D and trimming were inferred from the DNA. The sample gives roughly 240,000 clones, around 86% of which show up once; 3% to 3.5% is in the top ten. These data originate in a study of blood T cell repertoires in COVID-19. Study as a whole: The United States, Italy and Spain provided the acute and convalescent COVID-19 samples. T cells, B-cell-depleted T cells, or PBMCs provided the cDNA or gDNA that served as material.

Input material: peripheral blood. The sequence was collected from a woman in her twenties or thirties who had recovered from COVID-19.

The CDR3 sequence is CASSLELALSSGELFF. CDR3 bases: TGTGCCAGCAGCTTAGAACTAGCTCTGTCGTCCGGGGAGCTGTTTTTT. J is TRBJ2-2 and V is TRBV11-1; maybe TRBD2 (6 bases). This CDR3 comprises 16 residues. The germline CDR1 and CDR2 sequences are SGHAT and FQDESV (reference sequence). V was pared by 1 base and J by 6 bases, with 15 bases between.